A single sample gave rise to the 10 T cell receptor beta chains below, sequenced in a study of T cell changes during pregnancy in multiple sclerosis (dated by TCRdb to between 2018 and 2021). Libraries were built with the immunoSEQ multiplex PCR assay. Held by TCRdb, this immuneACCESS table contains in-frame sequences only and omits some clones. Under half of the omission traces to an unresolved V gene where checked; the cause of the rest is unknown. A total of around 60,000 clones appear in this sample, 91% of them only once. The ten largest account for roughly 0.48% of the sample. The source was CD4+ T cells from peripheral blood mononuclear cells, collected after pregnancy. The receptors shown here come from a female donor in good health, enrolled as a control in a pregnancy study.

This rearrangement joins TRBV19 to TRBJ2-3, with D unresolved. Germline values: CDR1 LNHDA, CDR2 SQIVND (reference sequence). The V and J ends lost 5 bases and 1 base respectively, with 10 bases between them. This CDR3 has 14 residues. In DNA form, the CDR3 reads TGTGCCAGTAGTTTCGCCGCGGGCACAGATACGCAGTATTTT. It translates to CASSFAAGTDTQYF.

This clone is a singleton in its sample. This sequence joins TRBV6-4 and TRBJ1-1; 7 bases match TRBD1. V shed 2 bases and J 3 bases; nucleotides not matched to a gene: 6. The germline V gene encodes CDR1 MRHNA and CDR2 SNTAGT. CDR3 length equals 15 residues. In nucleotides, the CDR3 is TGTGCCAGCAGTGACCCAGACAGGGCTGACACTGAAGCTTTCTTT. Residues: CASSDPDRADTEAFF.

CDR3 bases: TGTGCCAGCAGCGCCATCCCCTCGGGACAGGGCCATGGCTACACCTTC. Amino acid sequence: CASSAIPSGQGHGYTF. The rearrangement links TRBV9 to TRBJ1-2; 9 positions match TRBD1. V shed 3 bases, J shed 6 bases, and the junction held 12 bases outside the gene matches. The CDR3 sequence is 16 residues long. CDR1 SGDLS and CDR2 YYNGEE come from the germline V gene.

The chain employs TRBV5-4 and TRBJ1-2; TRBD1 might be the D (5 bases). Trimming stripped 5 bases from V and 0 bases from J, with 11 bases between. This CDR3 has 14 residues. CDR1 is SGHNT and CDR2 is YYREEE in the germline V gene (reference sequence). The CDR3 here is CASREAGANYGYTF. The CDR3 region has the DNA TGTGCCAGCAGGGAGGCGGGGGCTAACTATGGCTACACCTTC.

The chain uses TRBV2 and TRBJ1-1; D remains unclear. This CDR3 is 13 amino acids long. Trimming pared 5 bases from V and 8 bases from J, leaving 15 bases between. The germline V gene has CDR1 SNHLY and CDR2 FYNNEI. CDR3 sequence: CASSKSPGREAFF. The CDR3 DNA follows: TGTGCCAGCAGTAAATCCCCGGGAAGAGAAGCTTTCTTT.

The gene calls are TRBV2 and TRBJ1-1; D gene unclear. The CDR3 loop spans 14 amino acids. CDR1 is SNHLY, CDR2 FYNNEI, per germline. V lost 5 bases, J lost 1 base, and 11 bases lay in between. The CDR3 is CASSPQAGNTEAFF. The CDR3 coding sequence is TGTGCCAGCAGTCCCCAGGCGGGGAACACTGAAGCTTTCTTT.

The genes are TRBV15 and TRBJ2-7; a possible D gene is TRBD1 (5 bases). CDR3 length: 14 residues. Between the trimmed V and J ends, which lost 1 base and 6 bases, there was a span of 13 bases. Germline loops: CDR1 LNHNV, CDR2 YYDKDF (reference sequence). In DNA, the CDR3 is TGTGCCACCAGCAGAGCGGCAGGGTACTCCGAGCAGTACTTC. Translated: CATSRAAGYSEQYF. The full variable domain, with the rest looked up from reference TRBV15 and TRBJ2-7, is DAMVIQNPRYQVTQFGKPVTLSCSQTLNHNVMYWYQQKSSQAPKLLFHYYDKDFNNEADTPDNFQSRRPNTSFCFLDIRSPGLGDTAMYLCATSRAAGYSEQYFGPGTRLTVT.

The chain joins TRBV4-1 to TRBJ2-3; D is uncertain. Germline CDR1 reads MGHRA; CDR2 reads YSYEKL. This CDR3 region has 14 residues. V was clipped by 7 bases and J by 3 bases, with 14 bases between them. The CDR3 protein is CASKTNPPTDTQYF. The CDR3 region has the DNA TGCGCCAGCAAAACTAACCCCCCGACAGATACGCAGTATTTT.

The chain links TRBV5-1 to TRBJ1-1, with 7 bases matching TRBD1. This CDR3 spans 18 amino acids. V trimming: 0 bases; J trimming: 1 base; junction bases outside the gene matches: 12. CDR1 and CDR2 (germline): SGHRS, YFSETQ. In DNA, the CDR3 is TGCGCCAGCAGCTTGGGCTTCCGGGACAGCTCCCCGAACACTGAAGCTTTCTTT. This translates into CASSLGFRDSSPNTEAFF.

The rearrangement joins TRBV4-2 to TRBJ2-3; TRBD2 agrees at 8 bases. The CDR3 consists of 16 residues. Germline V gives CDR1 LGHNA, CDR2 YNFKEQ. With V trimmed by 1 base and J by 0 bases, 3 bases remained unmatched. Written as DNA, the CDR3 is TGTGCCAGCAGCCAAGTGAGCGGGGGTAGCACAGATACGCAGTATTTT. Its translation is CASSQVSGGSTDTQYF.